One and the same sample provided the 31 T cell receptor beta chains below, sequenced in a study of T cell repertoires in cytomegalovirus infection. Their antigens remain unidentified. TCRdb re-called the reads with MiXCR, one entry per CDR3 protein. Among approximately 730,000 distinct CDR3 sequences listed, roughly 30% were seen once. The sequenced sample was cultured PBMCs, obtained from culture after CMV antigen stimulation. These receptors all come from a human donor in good health (CMV status not recorded). Some clones in this sample may be carry-over from other donors' samples.

This clonotype was counted a few times. The genes are TRBV6-6 and TRBJ1-1; D gene uncertain. The CDR3 is 14 residues long. V lost 2 bases and J lost 4, with 11 bases in between. The germline V gene has CDR1 MNHNY and CDR2 SVGAGI (reference sequence). The CDR3 protein is CASSYGRGSTEAFF. DNA of the CDR3: TGTGCCAGCAGTTACGGGCGGGGAAGCACTGAAGCTTTCTTT.

The genes are TRBV5-1 and TRBJ2-1, with 12 bases matching TRBD2. Trimming took 0 bases from V and 9 from J; bases not matched to a gene: 4. Germline CDR1 and CDR2: SGHRS and YFSETQ. The CDR3 loop spans 15 amino acids. In DNA, the CDR3 is TGCGCCAGCAGCTTGGCTAGCGGGGGGGCCGGTGAGCAGTTCTTC. This codes for CASSLASGGAGEQFF. Using reference TRBV5-1 and TRBJ2-1 for the parts outside the CDR3, the full variable domain is KAGVTQTPRYLIKTRGQQVTLSCSPISGHRSVSWYQQTPGQGLQFLFEYFSETQRNKGNFPGRFSGRQFSNSRSEMNVSTLELGDSALYLCASSLASGGAGEQFFGPGTRLTVL.

J is TRBJ2-1 and V is TRBV7-2; D may match TRBD1 or TRBD2 (5 bases each). Trimming removed 5 bases from V and 3 bases from J, with 17 bases in between. CDR1 and CDR2 (germline): SGHTA, FQGNSA. The CDR3 has 16 residues. CDR3 residues: CASSPRGASFYNEQFF. The CDR3 nucleotides are TGTGCCAGCAGCCCCCGGGGCGCTAGTTTCTACAATGAGCAGTTCTTC.

This clonotype was counted many times. The V and J genes are TRBV7-9 and TRBJ1-1, with 8 bases fitting TRBD1. CDR3 length equals 15 residues. Germline V gene sequence: CDR1 SEHNR, CDR2 FQNEAQ (reference sequence). With V trimmed by 7 bases and J by 1 base, 8 bases remained unmatched. The CDR3: CASTQGANGNTEAFF. The CDR3 nucleotides are TGTGCCAGCACCCAGGGGGCAAACGGGAACACTGAAGCTTTCTTT. Looking up the rest from reference TRBV7-9 and TRBJ1-1 gives the full variable domain: DTGVSQNPRHKITKRGQNVTFRCDPISEHNRLYWYRQTLGQGPEFLTYFQNEAQLEKSRLLSDRFSAERPKGSFSTLEIQRTEQGDSAMYLCASTQGANGNTEAFFGQGTRLTVV.

The chain has TRBV27 and TRBJ1-5; D gene ambiguous. This CDR3 has 15 amino acids. Germline V gene lookup returns CDR1 MNHEY and CDR2 SMNVEV (reference sequence). The V gene lost 1 base and the J gene lost 0 bases, with 7 bases spanning the gap. The CDR3 region is CASSLFFGSNQPQHF. CDR3 coding DNA: TGTGCCAGCAGTTTATTCTTCGGTAGCAATCAGCCCCAGCATTTT.

This clonotype was detected a few times. The rearrangement uses TRBV19 and TRBJ2-1; 11 positions match TRBD1. The trim removed 5 bases at V and 8 bases at J, leaving 14 bases unmatched. This CDR3 comprises 17 residues. Germline-derived CDR1 and CDR2 are LNHDA and SQIVND (reference sequence). The CDR3 spells CASSSGTDRGLRDEQFF. CDR3 bases: TGTGCCAGTAGTTCTGGGACGGACAGGGGGCTTCGGGATGAGCAGTTCTTC.

The chain joins TRBV4-1 to TRBJ2-1; D is possibly TRBD2 (6 bases). This CDR3 has 18 amino acids. Germline lookup yields CDR1 MGHRA and CDR2 YSYEKL. V was shortened by 0 bases and J by 9 bases, with 24 bases between the two germline ends. The CDR3 DNA reads TGCGCCAGCAGCCAAGACCCAGCCTTGGGGACTTCCCACAGTGAGCAGTTCTTC. It codes for CASSQDPALGTSHSEQFF.

This clonotype came up a few times. The chain couples TRBV11-2 to TRBJ1-1; 10 positions match TRBD1. Germline CDR1 SGHAT, CDR2 FQNNGV. The CDR3 runs to 17 residues. V lost 5 bases to trimming and J lost 0 bases; unmatched junction nucleotides: 9. The CDR3 nucleotides read TGTGCCAGCAGCCCTCTAAGGACAGGGGGGATGAACACTGAAGCTTTCTTT. Translation gives CASSPLRTGGMNTEAFF. Full variable domain (outside the CDR3, taken from reference TRBV11-2 and TRBJ1-1): EAGVAQSPRYKIIEKRQSVAFWCNPISGHATLYWYQQILGQGPKLLIQFQNNGVVDDSQLPKDRFSAERLKGVDSTLKIQPAKLEDSAVYLCASSPLRTGGMNTEAFFGQGTRLTVV.

A few counts support this clonotype. The V gene is TRBV7-2, the J gene TRBJ1-5; no reliable D call. From germline, CDR1 is SGHTA and CDR2 FQGNSA. The V end lost 4 bases, the J end lost 5 bases, and 9 bases lay between the germline ends. This CDR3 has 13 amino acids. The CDR3 DNA sequence: TGTGCCAGCAGCTCCACTTACGATCAGCCCCAGCATTTT. Its protein is CASSSTYDQPQHF.

Many counts were recorded for this clonotype. This chain joins TRBV7-2 and TRBJ2-1, with a tentative D call TRBD2 (6 bases). Germline V CDR1 and CDR2: SGHTA, FQGNSA. V was trimmed by 6 bases and J by 0 bases, leaving 15 bases between them. The CDR3 runs to 16 residues. CDR3 nucleotide sequence: TGTGCCAGCAGTCGTTTACGGGAGAGCTCCTACAATGAGCAGTTCTTC. It translates to CASSRLRESSYNEQFF. Supplemented by reference TRBV7-2 and TRBJ2-1, the full variable domain reads GAGVSQSPSNKVTEKGKDVELRCDPISGHTALYWYRQSLGQGLEFLIYFQGNSAPDKSGLPSDRFSAERTGGSVSTLTIQRTQQEDSAVYLCASSRLRESSYNEQFFGPGTRLTVL.

The chain joins TRBV7-2 to TRBJ1-2, with D possibly matching TRBD1 (6 bases). The V end was cut by 5 bases, the J end by 8 bases, with 15 bases between. The CDR3 sequence is 13 residues long. From germline, CDR1 is SGHTA and CDR2 FQGNSA. CDR3 sequence (DNA): TGTGCCAGCAGCCCTGCCGGACAGTCGGGCTACACCTTC. This sequence encodes CASSPAGQSGYTF.

This clonotype appeared a few times. CDR3 sequence: CSATSRGYEQYF. The CDR3 nucleotides are TGCAGTGCTACCTCCAGGGGCTACGAGCAGTACTTC. The chain uses TRBV20-1 and TRBJ2-7; D perhaps matches TRBD1 (6 bases). Germline V gene lookup returns CDR1 DFQATT and CDR2 SNEGSKA (reference sequence). CDR3 length equals 12 residues. Trimming removed 4 bases at V and 3 bases at J, with 10 bases between.

This clonotype was observed a few times. This chain links TRBV19 with TRBJ1-1, with D perhaps matching TRBD1 (5 bases). The CDR3 is made up of 13 amino acids. The V end lost 6 bases, the J end lost 6 bases, and 14 bases lay between the germline ends. Germline values: CDR1 LNHDA, CDR2 SQIVND (reference sequence). In nucleotides, the CDR3 is TGTGCCAGTAGCAGGCACCAGGGAGCTGAAGCTTTCTTT. Protein: CASSRHQGAEAFF.

There are a few counts of this clonotype. The chain links TRBV12-3 or TRBV12-4 to TRBJ1-4; tentatively, D is TRBD1 (6 bases). Deletions cut 5 bases from V and 3 bases from J, with 13 bases between. CDR3 size: 15 residues. The CDR3 loop reads CASSKRTEANEKLFF. The CDR3 coding sequence is TGTGCCAGCAGTAAACGGACAGAGGCTAATGAAAAACTGTTTTTT.

This clonotype was seen more than once but under ten times. The CDR3 DNA sequence: TGTGCCAGCAGCTCAGGACTTTTCGGGGATACGCAGTATTTT. Its translation: CASSSGLFGDTQYF. This chain uses TRBV7-9 with TRBJ2-3; a weak D match, TRBD2 (5 bases). The germline V gene encodes CDR1 SEHNR and CDR2 FQNEAQ (reference sequence). The V end lost 4 bases, the J end lost 6 bases, and 14 bases lay between the germline ends. The CDR3 has 14 amino acids.

This clonotype was counted at least ten times. This sequence joins TRBV7-2 and TRBJ2-6; D is possibly TRBD2 (5 bases). Per the germline V gene, CDR1 is SGHTA and CDR2 is FQGNSA. This CDR3 spans 16 amino acids. V was clipped by 3 bases and J by 0 bases, with 9 bases between them. The CDR3 DNA reads TGTGCCAGCAGCTTTGTAGGGAGCTCTGGGGCCAACGTCCTGACTTTC. This encodes CASSFVGSSGANVLTF.

The CDR3 DNA reads as TGTGCCAGCCGGAGACAGGGCTCCCCCACAGATACGCAGTATTTT. Amino acid sequence: CASRRQGSPTDTQYF. The rearrangement links TRBV12-3 or TRBV12-4 to TRBJ2-3; TRBD1 agrees at 7 bases. Trimming removed 8 bases from V and 2 bases from J; junction bases left unmatched: 10. The CDR3 consists of 15 residues.

The chain uses TRBV19 and TRBJ1-4, with a possible D match to TRBD1 (6 bases). Germline CDR1 is LNHDA and CDR2 is SQIVND (reference sequence). The CDR3 has 14 residues. Trimming stripped 7 bases from V and 5 bases from J, with 14 bases between. The CDR3 DNA is TGTGCCAGTACCATGGACAGACGAAATGAAAAACTGTTTTTT. Protein sequence: CASTMDRRNEKLFF.

Details on this clonotype: At one end, the junction sequence differs from germline, possibly due to a read error. The rearrangement joins TRBV12-3 or TRBV12-4 to TRBJ1-2, with TRBD1 as a possible D gene (5 bases). There are 14 residues in the CDR3. DNA for the CDR3: TGTGTCAGCAGTCGGGAGGGGTTTAACTATGGCTACACCTTC. Amino acid sequence: CVSSREGFNYGYTF.

The rearrangement links TRBV19 to TRBJ1-6; no clear D. The CDR3 length is 16 residues. Per germline, CDR1 LNHDA and CDR2 SQIVND (reference sequence). V dropped 3 bases and J dropped 8 bases, with 17 bases sitting between them. This chain's CDR3 is CASSIQLGREDSPLHF. CDR3 nucleotide sequence: TGTGCCAGTAGTATCCAACTCGGACGGGAGGATTCACCCCTCCACTTT.

This clonotype was detected a few times. The chain is built from TRBV12-3 or TRBV12-4 and TRBJ1-1; TRBD1 aligns across 7 bases. The CDR3 length is 14 residues. V was clipped by 6 bases and J by 1 base; unmatched bases: 5. CDR3 in DNA: TGTGCCAGCAGCCAAGGGGGCACGAACACTGAAGCTTTCTTT. Its protein product is CASSQGGTNTEAFF.

This clonotype was picked up a small number of times. The chain couples TRBV24-1 to TRBJ2-5; 10 bases are shared with TRBD1. This CDR3 region has 15 residues. CDR1 KGHDR and CDR2 SFDVKD come from the germline V gene. V lost 2 bases to trimming and J lost 7 bases; unmatched junction nucleotides: 6. The CDR3 protein is CATSDWRRTGGTQYF. The CDR3 DNA sequence: TGTGCCACCAGTGATTGGAGACGGACAGGGGGGACCCAGTACTTC.

This chain links TRBV10-3 with TRBJ1-1; D is ambiguous. Trimming pared 2 bases from V and 4 bases from J, leaving 11 bases between. The CDR3 is made up of 14 amino acids. The germline CDR1 and CDR2 sequences are ENHRY and SYGVKD. CDR3 coding DNA: TGTGCCATCAGTGAGGAGGGTGGGGTCACTGAAGCTTTCTTT. This gives the protein CAISEEGGVTEAFF.

The chain combines TRBV6-5 with TRBJ2-2, with 9 bases that match TRBD1. Germline-derived CDR1 and CDR2 are MNHEY and SVGAGI. Trimming cost V 7 bases and J 3 bases; bases outside gene matches: 3. The CDR3 is made up of 14 amino acids. The CDR3 region is CASTRDRDTGELFF. CDR3 nucleotides: TGTGCCAGCACCCGGGACAGGGACACCGGGGAGCTGTTTTTT.

This clonotype was found a few times. The CDR3: CASTVGGKNIQYF. CDR3 nucleotide sequence: TGCGCCAGCACCGTTGGGGGGAAAAACATTCAGTACTTC. V and J are TRBV10-2 and TRBJ2-4, with TRBD2 as a possible D gene (6 bases). The CDR3 is 13 amino acids. The V end lost 7 bases, the J end lost 4 bases, and 11 bases lay between the germline ends. The V gene's germline CDR1 is WSHSY and CDR2 SAAADI.

This sequence joins TRBV10-3 and TRBJ1-4; 7 bases align to TRBD1. The germline CDR1 and CDR2 sequences are ENHRY and SYGVKD. Trimming cost V 6 bases and J 5 bases; bases outside gene matches: 3. The CDR3 runs 13 residues. The chain's CDR3 is CAISPGQNEKLFF. The CDR3 coding sequence is TGTGCCATCAGCCCGGGACAGAATGAAAAACTGTTTTTT.

This clonotype was seen only a few times. The chain uses TRBV7-2 and TRBJ2-3; D is possibly TRBD2 (5 bases). Per the germline V gene, CDR1 is SGHTA and CDR2 is FQGNSA. CDR3 length: 16 amino acids. Trimming shortened V by 3 bases and J by 2 bases, and 15 bases separated the two germline ends. The CDR3 sequence: CASSFMAGYLTDTQYF. CDR3 nucleotides: TGTGCCAGCAGCTTTATGGCGGGCTACCTCACAGATACGCAGTATTTT.

The chain is built from TRBV6-6 and TRBJ2-5, with 7 bases that match TRBD2. In germline, CDR1 is MNHNY, CDR2 SVGAGI (reference sequence). The junction had 10 bases not matched to a gene; V was cut back by 7 bases and J by 5 bases. The CDR3 is 14 residues long. CDR3: CASKKRSGGETQYF. The DNA for the CDR3 is TGTGCCAGCAAAAAACGGTCCGGGGGGGAGACCCAGTACTTC.

As for this clonotype: The conserved closing phenylalanine or tryptophan is absent in this CDR3, likely reflecting a read error. The chain joins TRBV7-6 to TRBJ1-4; tentative D call: TRBD1 (6 bases). The V gene's germline CDR1 is SGHVS and CDR2 FNYEAQ. V was clipped by 1 base and J by 3 bases, with 9 bases between them. This CDR3 is built from 15 residues. The CDR3 bases are TGTGCCAGCAGCTTAGGGACAGCGTCTAATGAAAAACTGTTTCTT. Its translation is CASSLGTASNEKLFL.

This clonotype was counted only a few times. The J gene is TRBJ2-1, the V gene TRBV7-8; tentatively, D is TRBD2 (5 bases). The CDR3 contains 15 residues. Per the germline V gene, CDR1 is SGHVS and CDR2 is FQNEAQ. V gave up 2 bases and J gave up 0 bases, with 8 bases separating them. The CDR3: CASSLRRVSYNEQFF. CDR3 coding DNA: TGTGCCAGCAGCTTAAGGCGGGTCTCCTACAATGAGCAGTTCTTC.

The chain carries TRBV5-1 and TRBJ2-7; 9 nucleotides align to TRBD1. CDR1 and CDR2 from the germline V gene are SGHRS and YFSETQ. The CDR3 contains 15 residues. Trimming took 1 base from V and 7 from J; bases not matched to a gene: 9. CDR3 bases: TGCGCCAGCAGCTTGACAGGGGGCGAGCACTTAGAGCAGTACTTC. Protein: CASSLTGGEHLEQYF.